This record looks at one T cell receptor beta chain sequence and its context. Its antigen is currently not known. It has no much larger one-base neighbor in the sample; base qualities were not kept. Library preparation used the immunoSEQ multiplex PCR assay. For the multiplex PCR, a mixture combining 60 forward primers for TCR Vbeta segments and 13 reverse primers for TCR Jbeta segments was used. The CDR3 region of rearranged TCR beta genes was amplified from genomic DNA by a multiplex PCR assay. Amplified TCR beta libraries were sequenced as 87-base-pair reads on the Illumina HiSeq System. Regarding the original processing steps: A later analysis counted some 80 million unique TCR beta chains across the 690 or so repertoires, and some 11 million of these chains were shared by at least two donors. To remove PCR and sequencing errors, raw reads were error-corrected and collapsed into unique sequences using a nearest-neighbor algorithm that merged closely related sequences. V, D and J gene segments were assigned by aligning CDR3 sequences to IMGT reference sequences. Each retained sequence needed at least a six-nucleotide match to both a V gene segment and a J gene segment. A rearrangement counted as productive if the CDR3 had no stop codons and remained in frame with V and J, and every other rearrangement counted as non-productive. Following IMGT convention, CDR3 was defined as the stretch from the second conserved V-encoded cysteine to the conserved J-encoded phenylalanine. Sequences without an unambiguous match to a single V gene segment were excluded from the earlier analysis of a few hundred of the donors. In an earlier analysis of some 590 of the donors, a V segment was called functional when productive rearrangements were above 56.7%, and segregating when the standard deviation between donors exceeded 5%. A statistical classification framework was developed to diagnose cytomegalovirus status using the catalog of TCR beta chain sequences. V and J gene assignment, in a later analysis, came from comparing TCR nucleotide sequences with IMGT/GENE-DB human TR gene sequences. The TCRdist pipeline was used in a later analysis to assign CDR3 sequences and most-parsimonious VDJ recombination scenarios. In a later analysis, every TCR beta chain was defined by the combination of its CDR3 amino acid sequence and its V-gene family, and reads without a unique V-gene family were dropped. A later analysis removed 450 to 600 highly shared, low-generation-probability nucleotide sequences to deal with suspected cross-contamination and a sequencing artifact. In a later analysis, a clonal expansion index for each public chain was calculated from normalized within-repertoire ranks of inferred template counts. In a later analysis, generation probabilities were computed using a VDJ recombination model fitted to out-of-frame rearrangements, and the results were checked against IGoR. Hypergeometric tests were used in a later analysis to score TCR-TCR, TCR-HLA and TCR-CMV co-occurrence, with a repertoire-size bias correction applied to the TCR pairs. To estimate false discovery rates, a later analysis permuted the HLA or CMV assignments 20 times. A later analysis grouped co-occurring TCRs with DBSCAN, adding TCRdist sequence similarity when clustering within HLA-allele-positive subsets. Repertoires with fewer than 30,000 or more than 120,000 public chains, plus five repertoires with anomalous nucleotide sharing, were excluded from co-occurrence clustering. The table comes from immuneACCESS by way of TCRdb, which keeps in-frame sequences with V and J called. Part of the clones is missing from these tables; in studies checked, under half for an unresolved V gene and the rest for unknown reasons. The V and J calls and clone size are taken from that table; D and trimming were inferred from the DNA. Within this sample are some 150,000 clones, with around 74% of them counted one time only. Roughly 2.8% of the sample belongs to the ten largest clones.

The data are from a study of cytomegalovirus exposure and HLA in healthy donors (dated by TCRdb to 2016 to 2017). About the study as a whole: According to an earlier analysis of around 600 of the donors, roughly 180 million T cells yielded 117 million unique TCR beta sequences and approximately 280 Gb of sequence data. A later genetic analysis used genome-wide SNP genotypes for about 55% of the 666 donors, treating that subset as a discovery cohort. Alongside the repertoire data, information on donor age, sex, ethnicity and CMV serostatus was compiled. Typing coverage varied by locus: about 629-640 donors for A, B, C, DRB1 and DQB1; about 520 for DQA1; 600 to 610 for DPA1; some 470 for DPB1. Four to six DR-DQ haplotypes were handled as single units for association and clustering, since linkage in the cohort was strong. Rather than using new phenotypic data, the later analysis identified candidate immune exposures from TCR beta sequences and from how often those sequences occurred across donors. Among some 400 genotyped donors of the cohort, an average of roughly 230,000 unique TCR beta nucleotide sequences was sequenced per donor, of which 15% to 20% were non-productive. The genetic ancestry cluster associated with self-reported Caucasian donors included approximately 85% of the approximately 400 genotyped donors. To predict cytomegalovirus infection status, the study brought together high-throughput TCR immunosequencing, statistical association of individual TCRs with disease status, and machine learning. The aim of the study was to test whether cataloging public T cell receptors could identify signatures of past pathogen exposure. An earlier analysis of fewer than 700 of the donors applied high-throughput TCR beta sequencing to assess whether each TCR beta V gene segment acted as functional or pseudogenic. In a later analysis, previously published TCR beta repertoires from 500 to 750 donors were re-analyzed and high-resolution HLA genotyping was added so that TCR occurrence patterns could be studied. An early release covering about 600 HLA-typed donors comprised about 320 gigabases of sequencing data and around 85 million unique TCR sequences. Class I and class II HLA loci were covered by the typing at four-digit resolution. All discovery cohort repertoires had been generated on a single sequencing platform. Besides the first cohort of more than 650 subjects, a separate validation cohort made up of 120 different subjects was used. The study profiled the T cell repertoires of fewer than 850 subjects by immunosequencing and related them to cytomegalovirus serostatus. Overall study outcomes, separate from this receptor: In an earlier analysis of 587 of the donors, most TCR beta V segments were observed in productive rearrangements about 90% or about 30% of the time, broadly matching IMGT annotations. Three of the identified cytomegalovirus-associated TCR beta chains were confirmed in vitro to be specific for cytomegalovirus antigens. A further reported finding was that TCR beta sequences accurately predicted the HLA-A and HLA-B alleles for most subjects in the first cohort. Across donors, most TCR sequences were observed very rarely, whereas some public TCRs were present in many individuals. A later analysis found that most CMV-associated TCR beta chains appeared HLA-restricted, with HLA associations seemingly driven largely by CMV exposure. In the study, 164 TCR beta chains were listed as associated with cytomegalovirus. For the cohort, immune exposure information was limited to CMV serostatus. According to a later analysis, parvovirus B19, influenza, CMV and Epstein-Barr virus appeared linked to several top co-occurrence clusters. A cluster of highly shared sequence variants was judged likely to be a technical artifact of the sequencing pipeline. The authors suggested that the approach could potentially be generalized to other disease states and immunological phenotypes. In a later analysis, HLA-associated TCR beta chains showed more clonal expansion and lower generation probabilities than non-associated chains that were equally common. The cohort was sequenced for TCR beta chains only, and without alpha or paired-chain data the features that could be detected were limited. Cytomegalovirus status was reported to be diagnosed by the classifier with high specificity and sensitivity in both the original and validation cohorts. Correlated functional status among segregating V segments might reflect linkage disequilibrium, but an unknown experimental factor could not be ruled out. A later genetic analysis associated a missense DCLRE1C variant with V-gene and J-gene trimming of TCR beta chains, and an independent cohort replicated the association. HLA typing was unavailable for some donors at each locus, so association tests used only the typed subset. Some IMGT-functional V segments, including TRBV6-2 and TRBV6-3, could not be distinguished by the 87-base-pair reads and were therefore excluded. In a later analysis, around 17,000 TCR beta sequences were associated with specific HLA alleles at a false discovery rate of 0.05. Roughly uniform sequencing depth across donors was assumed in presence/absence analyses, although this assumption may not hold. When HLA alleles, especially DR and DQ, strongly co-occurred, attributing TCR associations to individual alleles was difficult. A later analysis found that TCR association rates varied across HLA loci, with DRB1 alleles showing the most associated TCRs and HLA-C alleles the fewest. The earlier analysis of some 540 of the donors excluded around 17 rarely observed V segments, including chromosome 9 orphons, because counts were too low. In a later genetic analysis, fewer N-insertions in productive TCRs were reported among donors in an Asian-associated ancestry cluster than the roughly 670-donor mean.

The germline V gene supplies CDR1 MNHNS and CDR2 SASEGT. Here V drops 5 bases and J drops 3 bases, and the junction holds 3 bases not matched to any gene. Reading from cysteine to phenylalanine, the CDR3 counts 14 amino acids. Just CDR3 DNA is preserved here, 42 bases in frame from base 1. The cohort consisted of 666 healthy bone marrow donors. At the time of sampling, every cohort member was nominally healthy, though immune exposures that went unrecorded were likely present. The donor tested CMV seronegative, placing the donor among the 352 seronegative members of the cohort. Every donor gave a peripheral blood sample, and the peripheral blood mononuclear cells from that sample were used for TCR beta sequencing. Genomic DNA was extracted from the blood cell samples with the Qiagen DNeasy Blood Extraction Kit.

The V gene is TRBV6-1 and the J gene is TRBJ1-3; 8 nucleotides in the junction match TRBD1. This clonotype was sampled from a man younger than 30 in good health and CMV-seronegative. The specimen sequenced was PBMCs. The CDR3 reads CASSRTGIGNTIYF. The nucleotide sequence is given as TGTGCCAGCAGTCGGACAGGGATTGGAAACACCATATATTTT.